This T cell receptor (beta chain) was identified during a study of CD8 T cells in Susac syndrome (dated by TCRdb to between 2019 and 2020). The study in broad terms: The study used repertoire sequencing to test whether antigen drove CD8+ T cell activation and differentiation in Susac syndrome. The paper as a whole reports these results and caveats: The study acknowledged that relatively few individuals were included in the TCR sequencing and HLA analysis.

About this clonotype itself: Its binding antigen is unknown. Per-base quality was not reported, and no clone a single base away is much larger than it.

Relative to germline, V is 6 bases shorter and J is 4 bases shorter, with 15 bases between their ends. Per the germline V gene, MNHEY is the CDR1 and SVGAGI is the CDR2. The CDR3 runs 14 amino acids, cysteine and phenylalanine included. Of all the DNA, just the CDR3 is kept, 42 bases in frame from base 1. RNA was extracted with the RNeasy kit and roughly 0.45 to 1 ug was reverse transcribed using random hexamers. TCR beta CDR3 regions were amplified with the immunoSEQ multiplex PCR assay covering 54 Vbeta and 13 Jbeta segments. PCR amplification bias was corrected by using a synthetic template baseline for primer optimization and computational correction. From the authors' description of their analysis: Reads were annotated to V, D and J genes per IMGT and analyzed with immunoSEQ Analyzer, keeping only productive sequences. Clonality was calculated as one minus the Shannon entropy normalized by log2 of the number of productive unique sequences. For each patient and control, public and private clones were evaluated within the 100 most prevalent clones. Clones were defined as Susac-specific when absent from the healthy and MS cohorts, from approximately 1,100 published viral clones and from other ImmuneACCESS disease sequences. TCRdb reworked the public reads: Q25 trimming with fastp, MiXCR clone assembly, productive beta chains retained. CDR3 protein sequences are deduplicated, and each keeps its most common genes and DNA. TCRdb, rather than the study authors, made the V and J calls. The table for this sample lists 180,000 or so distinct CDR3 sequences; more than 90% of them were counted only once. 0.093% of the sample is held by the ten biggest clonotypes.

Peripheral blood CD8+ and CD4+ T cells from healthy donors, Susac syndrome patients and multiple sclerosis patients were profiled by high-throughput TCR beta sequencing. Multiple sclerosis controls were treatment-naive patients with stable or active relapsing-remitting disease fulfilling revised McDonald criteria. Bulk CD8+ and CD4+ T cells were purified magnetically by negative isolation, whereas CD8+ TEMRA cells were enriched by FACS. Blood was drawn into EDTA tubes, processed within 24 hours, and PBMCs were isolated by density gradient centrifugation. PBMCs intended for TCR sequencing were cryopreserved in liquid nitrogen and were subsequently thawed in a 37 degrees C water bath. The sorted or isolated CD4+, CD8+ and CD8+ TEMRA cells had a purity of 90% or higher.

The chain employs TRBV6-5 and TRBJ1-1; the D segment cannot be called with confidence. Source material: CD4+ T cells from PBMCs. The receptor was isolated from a human donor with multiple sclerosis. The DNA reads as follows: TGTGCCAGCAGCTCCTGGGCAGATGGCACTGAAGCTTTCTTT. This yields the protein CASSSWADGTEAFF.